The rows below give T cell receptor beta chains drawn from one sample of a study of blood T cell repertoires in COVID-19. Here immunoSEQ multiplex PCR was the method, and the copy in TCRdb shows in-frame clones only, minus some. The profile covers 110,000 to 150,000 clones, with around 84% appearing a single time and 10% to 13% taken by the ten largest. The sequencing sample was made of peripheral blood. These receptors came from a man aged 55 to 69 with active or convalescent COVID-19. CDR3s include the opening cysteine and the closing phenylalanine or tryptophan. The D gene is left open where the match is weak. Not every row has a clone size; where given, it reads once, few, many or a size class.

>-|TRBJ1-1|-|TRBV14
TGTGCCAGCAGCCAAGAGGAGAATTTGGTAGCTTTCTTT
CASSQEENLVAFF
>-|TRBJ2-6|TRBD1|TRBV3-1/TRBV3-2
TGTGCCAGCAGCCGATCATATGGGACAGGGCTTTCTGGGGCCAACGTCCTGACTTTC
CASSRSYGTGLSGANVLTF
>-|TRBJ1-4|-|TRBV5-1
TGCGCCAGCAGCTTAGTAGGGGATGAAAAACTGTTTTTT
CASSLVGDEKLFF
>few|TRBJ2-7|-|TRBV21-1
TGTGCCGGCGCGGCAGTCACGCCTTCCTACGAGCAGTACTTC
CAGAAVTPSYEQYF
>-|TRBJ2-1|-|TRBV27
TGTGCCAGCAGTCTGGGGGGGCCCAACAATGAGCAGTTCTTC
CASSLGGPNNEQFF
>once|TRBJ2-1|-|TRBV11-3
TGTGCCAGCAGCTTAGGTGGGATCAGGGAACATGAGCAGTTCTTC
CASSLGGIREHEQFF
>-|TRBJ1-1|-|TRBV25-1
TGTGCCAGCAAAGGAGGGAGCACTGAAGCTTTCTTT
CASKGGSTEAFF
>-|TRBJ2-1|TRBD2|TRBV14
TGTGCCAGCAGCTCTCGTAGACTAGCGGGAGTCAGTAGGGTCAATGAGCAGTTCTTC
CASSSRRLAGVSRVNEQFF
>-|TRBJ1-5|-|TRBV9
TGTGCCAGCAGCGGCGGGGGGCTTCAGCCCCAGCATTTT
CASSGGGLQPQHF
>-|TRBJ1-6|-|TRBV11-3
TGTGCCAGCAGCCGAGGGCCCCCCGTGAGCTCACCCCTCCACTTT
CASSRGPPVSSPLHF
>-|TRBJ1-4|-|TRBV7-2
TGTGCCAGCAGCTTTAGAACGGGGACTAATGAAAAACTGTTTTTT
CASSFRTGTNEKLFF
>-|TRBJ2-5|-|TRBV24-1
TGTGCCACCAGTGGCGCCCGACCGGACTCAGAGACCCAGTACTTC
CATSGARPDSETQYF
>-|TRBJ1-6|TRBD1|TRBV5-1
TGCGCCAGCAGCCCGACAGGGGATAATTCACCCCTCCACTTT
CASSPTGDNSPLHF
>-|TRBJ1-5|TRBD1|TRBV18
TGTGCCAGCTCACGGACAGGGAATAGCAATCAGCCCCAGCATTTT
CASSRTGNSNQPQHF
>-|TRBJ1-1|TRBD1|TRBV12-5
TGTGCTAGTGGTTTGGATAGACAGGGAACTCAGAACACTGAAGCTTTCTTT
CASGLDRQGTQNTEAFF
>-|TRBJ1-6|-|TRBV5-6
TGTGCCAGCAGCTTGGGAGGCTCGGGACTTAATTCACCCCTCCACTTT
CASSLGGSGLNSPLHF
>-|TRBJ1-2|TRBD1|TRBV5-1
TGCGCCAGCAGCTTGGGGGCAGGGGGCAACTATGGCTACACCTTC
CASSLGAGGNYGYTF
>-|TRBJ1-1|-|TRBV6-5
TGTGCCAGCAGTTACTCGAGCGTACGGATGAACACTGAAGCTTTCTTT
CASSYSSVRMNTEAFF
>-|TRBJ1-2|TRBD1|TRBV7-2
TGTGCCAGCAGCTTGGGGACAGACTATGGCTACACCTTC
CASSLGTDYGYTF
>-|TRBJ1-3|TRBD1|TRBV6-2/TRBV6-3
TGTGCCAGCAGTCTAACAGGGGATCGCTCTGGAAACACCATATATTTT
CASSLTGDRSGNTIYF
>few|TRBJ1-6|TRBD1|TRBV7-9
TGTGCCAGCAGCTTAGAAGGGGGCGCGGGATCACCCCTCCACTTT
CASSLEGGAGSPLHF
>-|TRBJ2-5|-|TRBV7-9
TGTGCCAGCAGCTTATTACCCCGAGGGGGAGCGGCGTTGGAGACCCAGTACTTC
CASSLLPRGGAALETQYF
>-|TRBJ2-1|-|TRBV20-1
TGCAGTGCTTTAGAAAATGAGCAGTTCTTC
CSALENEQFF
>-|TRBJ1-2|-|TRBV19
TGTGCCAGTAGTATAGATCTAGGGACACCAAGCTACACCTTC
CASSIDLGTPSYTF
>-|TRBJ1-4|-|TRBV10-1
TGCGCCAGCAGCCTAAACAGCTTCCCTAATGAAAAACTGTTTTTT
CASSLNSFPNEKLFF
>-|TRBJ1-2|TRBD1|TRBV2
TGTGCCAGCAGTGAAGCGCAGGGGGCGGGCTACACCTTC
CASSEAQGAGYTF
>few|TRBJ1-5|TRBD1|TRBV6-2/TRBV6-3
TGTGCCAGCAGTTACTCGAAAGCCTACAGGGGAGATAATCAGCCCCAGCATTTT
CASSYSKAYRGDNQPQHF
>few|TRBJ2-3|-|TRBV9
TGTGCCAGCAGCAATCTAGCAAAAAGCACAGATACGCAGTATTTT
CASSNLAKSTDTQYF
>-|TRBJ2-1|-|TRBV9
TGTGCCAGCAGCGCCCACAATTACAATGAGCAGTTCTTC
CASSAHNYNEQFF
>-|TRBJ2-1|TRBD2|TRBV4-3
TGCGCCAGCAGCCAAGATCCGGCGGGAGGGGACAATGAGCAGTTCTTC
CASSQDPAGGDNEQFF
>-|TRBJ1-1|-|TRBV4-1
TGCGCCAGCAGCCAACTTAAAACAGGAAACACTGAAGCTTTCTTT
CASSQLKTGNTEAFF
>-|TRBJ2-1|TRBD2|TRBV4-3
TGCGCCAGCAGCCCGACTAGCGGGAGTAGGGGTGAGCAGTTCTTC
CASSPTSGSRGEQFF
>-|TRBJ2-1|TRBD2|TRBV30
TGTGCCTGGAGTGTACTAGCGGGGGGGTACAATGAGCAGTTCTTC
CAWSVLAGGYNEQFF
>once|TRBJ1-3|-|TRBV28
TGTGCCAGCAGTTTTCGGGGAAATCTGAGAAACACCATATATTTT
CASSFRGNLRNTIYF
>-|TRBJ2-1|TRBD2|TRBV11-2
TGTGCCAGCAGCTCCCTGAGGCTAGCGGGATCCTACAATGAGCAGTTCTTC
CASSSLRLAGSYNEQFF
>-|TRBJ2-5|TRBD2|TRBV2
TGTGCCAGCTCGGGAACAAAACTCTGGACTAGCGGGAGGGAGACCCAGTACTTC
CASSGTKLWTSGRETQYF
>-|TRBJ1-2|-|TRBV23-1
TGCGCCAGCAGTCAGCGAGCGGTGGGGGGTTTGGGCTACACCTTC
CASSQRAVGGLGYTF
>few|TRBJ2-6|TRBD1|TRBV7-9
TGTGCCAGCAGCTCCGGGACAGGGGCTCTCTCTGGGGCCAACGTCCTGACTTTC
CASSSGTGALSGANVLTF
>-|TRBJ1-1|-|TRBV12-3/TRBV12-4
TGTGCCAGCAGGTATGGCCTGAACACTGAAGCTTTCTTT
CASRYGLNTEAFF
>-|TRBJ1-1|-|TRBV9
TGTGCCAGCAGCGTAGAGGACAGCGACACTGAAGCTTTCTTT
CASSVEDSDTEAFF